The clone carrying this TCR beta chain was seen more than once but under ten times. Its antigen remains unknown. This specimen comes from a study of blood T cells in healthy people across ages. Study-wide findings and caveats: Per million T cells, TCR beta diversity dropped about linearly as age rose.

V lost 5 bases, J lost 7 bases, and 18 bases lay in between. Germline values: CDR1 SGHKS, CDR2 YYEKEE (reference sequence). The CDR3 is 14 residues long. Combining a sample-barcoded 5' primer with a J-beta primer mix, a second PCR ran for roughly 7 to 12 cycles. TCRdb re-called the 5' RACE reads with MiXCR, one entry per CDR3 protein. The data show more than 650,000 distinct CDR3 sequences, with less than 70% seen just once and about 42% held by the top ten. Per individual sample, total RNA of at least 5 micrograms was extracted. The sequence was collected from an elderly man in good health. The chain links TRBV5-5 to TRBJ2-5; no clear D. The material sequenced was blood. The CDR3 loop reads CASSILATAGTQYF. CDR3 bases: TGTGCCAGCAGTATACTCGCTACAGCCGGGACCCAGTACTTC.